The 24 T cell receptor beta chains in this list originate from one sample, sequenced in a study of human T cells and chemical hapten exposure. Time point meaning: patch test 1, 2 weeks after DPC sensitization. Treatment of the sample: therapeutic diphenylcyclopropenone sensitization with weekly scalp DPC. One entry per CDR3 protein, called by TCRdb with MiXCR from the RACE reads. The sample carries roughly 80,000 distinct CDR3 sequences, about 10% recorded once. The sample consisted of whole blood, taken in connection with sensitization to the hapten diphenylcyclopropenone (DPC). These receptors originate from a woman between 45 and 65 years old with alopecia areata. Some clones in this sample may be carry-over from other donors' samples.

This clonotype has a count of ten or more. This chain links TRBV9 with TRBJ2-1; D might be TRBD1 or TRBD2, each matching 6 bases. CDR1 and CDR2 from the germline V gene are SGDLS and YYNGEE. V was trimmed by 4 bases and J by 5 bases, leaving 16 bases between them. This CDR3 comprises 15 residues. In nucleotides, the CDR3 is TGTGCCAGCAGCTCGTCGGGGGCTCCCCACAATGAGCAGTTCTTC. Translation: CASSSSGAPHNEQFF.

V is TRBV20-1 and J is TRBJ1-6, with a weak D call TRBD1 (6 bases). Trimming removed 0 bases from V and 1 base from J, with 10 bases in between. Germline values: CDR1 DFQATT, CDR2 SNEGSKA (reference sequence). This CDR3 contains 16 residues. The CDR3 DNA is TGCAGTGCTAGAGACCAAACAGGGTCCTATAATTCACCCCTCCACTTT. It yields the protein CSARDQTGSYNSPLHF.

The chain uses TRBV29-1 and TRBJ2-2; 10 nucleotides line up with TRBD1. From germline, CDR1 is SQVTM and CDR2 ANQGSEA. The CDR3 contains 14 residues. V dropped 7 bases and J dropped 6; count of bases not matched to a gene: 8. This chain's CDR3 is CSGRTGGDSGELFF. The CDR3 DNA follows: TGCAGCGGACGGACAGGGGGAGACTCCGGGGAGCTGTTTTTT.

The chain is built from TRBV12-3 or TRBV12-4 and TRBJ1-4; 7 bases fit TRBD1. The CDR3 runs 16 residues. V shed 3 bases and J 8 bases; nucleotides not matched to a gene: 12. The CDR3 loop reads CASSFDAGGFQEKLFF. The DNA for the CDR3 is TGTGCCAGCAGTTTCGACGCAGGGGGGTTCCAGGAAAAACTGTTTTTT.

This clonotype has a count of ten or more. This chain links TRBV13 with TRBJ2-1, with a weak D call TRBD2 (5 bases). V was cut by 3 bases and J by 5 bases, with 11 bases left in between. Germline-derived CDR1 and CDR2 are PRHDT and FYEKMQ (reference sequence). This CDR3 is built from 14 residues. CDR3 nucleotide sequence: TGTGCCAGCAGCTTGCGGGCGCGGGACAATGAGCAGTTCTTC. This translates into CASSLRARDNEQFF.

The chain combines TRBV7-8 with TRBJ2-1; a weak D match, TRBD2 (6 bases). The CDR3 has 14 amino acids. V dropped 5 bases and J dropped 8 bases, with 16 bases sitting between them. Germline V gives CDR1 SGHVS, CDR2 FQNEAQ. The CDR3 DNA is TGTGCCAGCAGCCCTGGGGGGAGCGTATATGAGCAGTTCTTC. Amino acid sequence: CASSPGGSVYEQFF.

This clonotype was picked up many times. This chain connects TRBV14 to TRBJ1-6, with a tentative D call TRBD1 (5 bases). The CDR3 loop spans 15 amino acids. The V end lost 2 bases, the J end lost 15 bases, and 20 bases lay between the germline ends. Per the germline V gene, CDR1 is SGHDN and CDR2 is FVKESK. The CDR3 loop is CASSQWRGRGDRLHF. In nucleotides, the CDR3 is TGTGCCAGCAGCCAATGGCGGGGCAGAGGGGATCGCCTCCACTTT. Based on the CDR3 plus reference TRBV14 and TRBJ1-6, the full variable domain is EAGVTQFPSHSVIEKGQTVTLRCDPISGHDNLYWYRRVMGKEIKFLLHFVKESKQDESGMPNNRFLAERTGGTYSTLKVQPAELEDSGVYFCASSQWRGRGDRLHFGNGTRLTVT.

This clonotype is deemed medium-sized. In DNA form, the CDR3 reads TGTGCCAGCAGCTTAGAAAGAAATCAGCCCCAGCATTTT. Translation: CASSLERNQPQHF. This chain uses TRBV7-8 with TRBJ1-5; D gene ambiguous. Trimming left V 1 base short and J 4 bases short, with 5 bases between. The length of the CDR3 is 13 residues. Germline V gene sequence: CDR1 SGHVS, CDR2 FQNEAQ. Filled out from reference TRBV7-8 and TRBJ1-5, the complete variable domain reads GAGVSQSPRYKVAKRGQDVALRCDPISGHVSLFWYQQALGQGPEFLTYFQNEAQLDKSGLPSDRFFAERPEGSVSTLKIQRTQQEDSAVYLCASSLERNQPQHFGDGTRLSIL.

The table lists this clonotype with many counts. The chain recombines TRBV7-9 with TRBJ2-3, with D uncertain. The germline CDR1 and CDR2 sequences are SEHNR and FQNEAQ (reference sequence). The germline V and J ends were trimmed by 2 bases and 3 bases, with 12 bases remaining between them. The CDR3 runs 15 residues. CDR3 region: CASSLRRSQTDTQYF. The DNA of the CDR3 is TGTGCCAGCAGCTTACGGCGCAGCCAGACAGATACGCAGTATTTT.

In regard to this clonotype: Its ends do not fully match the called genes, so a read error is possible. The rearrangement joins TRBV20-1 to TRBJ1-5; D gene uncertain. This CDR3 contains 14 residues. Per germline, CDR1 DFQATT and CDR2 SNEGSKA (reference sequence). The CDR3 DNA sequence: TGCAGTGCTAGAATGCCCCGCGGGAATCAGCCCCAGCGTTTT. Its protein product is CSARMPRGNQPQRF.

The V and J genes are TRBV7-2 and TRBJ2-3; TRBD2 aligns across 12 bases. This CDR3 is built from 16 residues. V lost 4 bases, J lost 4 bases, and 6 bases stayed unmatched. CDR1 is SGHTA and CDR2 is FQGNSA in the germline V gene. The CDR3 loop reads CASSWTSGVSADTQYF. The CDR3 DNA reads as TGTGCCAGCAGCTGGACTAGCGGGGTGAGCGCAGATACGCAGTATTTT.

This clonotype was detected only a few times. This chain links TRBV2 with TRBJ2-1, with 7 bases fitting TRBD2. The trim removed 11 bases at V and 9 bases at J, leaving 16 bases unmatched. The germline CDR1 and CDR2 sequences are SNHLY and FYNNEI. This CDR3 has 14 amino acids. The CDR3 bases are TGTGCCGGGGGGGAGAGGGCCGCAATGGGTGAGCAGTTCTTC. Translating gives CAGGERAAMGEQFF.

This clonotype came up many times. This chain links TRBV5-4 with TRBJ1-1; 7 positions agree with TRBD1. This CDR3 is 18 amino acids long. CDR1 and CDR2 (germline): SGHNT, YYREEE (reference sequence). The junction had 17 bases not matched to a gene; V was cut back by 4 bases and J by 2 bases. The CDR3 DNA sequence: TGTGCCAGCAGCGCAGTCAGGGGCAGGGGGTTAGGCAACACTGAAGCTTTCTTT. Translated: CASSAVRGRGLGNTEAFF.

This clonotype was counted only a few times. This chain uses TRBV7-9 with TRBJ2-7; weak D call: TRBD1 (7 bases). CDR3 size: 15 residues. V was clipped by 5 bases and J by 0 bases, with 14 bases between them. Germline CDR1 reads SEHNR; CDR2 reads FQNEAQ (reference sequence). In DNA, the CDR3 is TGTGCCAGCAGCCCAGGGGGGCTGAGCTCCTACGAGCAGTACTTC. It yields the protein CASSPGGLSSYEQYF.

This clonotype was found many times. The rearrangement joins TRBV27 to TRBJ1-6; D perhaps matches TRBD1 (6 bases). Germline CDR1 is MNHEY and CDR2 is SMNVEV (reference sequence). V dropped 6 bases and J dropped 7 bases, with 10 bases sitting between them. This CDR3 comprises 13 residues. The DNA for the CDR3 is TGTGCCAGCAGCCGGACAGAGAATTCACCCCTCCACTTT. Protein sequence: CASSRTENSPLHF.

CDR3 DNA sequence: TGTGCCTGGAGTATCTTCGCGAACACCGGGGAGCTGTTTTTT. Translating gives CAWSIFANTGELFF. V and J are TRBV30 and TRBJ2-2, with D unclear. The ends were cut back, 2 bases at V and 0 bases at J, with 7 bases in the middle. The CDR3 covers 14 residues. Per the germline V gene, CDR1 is GTSNPN and CDR2 is SVGIG (reference sequence).

This clonotype was recorded at least ten times. As DNA, the CDR3 is TGCGCCAGCAGCTTGGATAGGACAGTTAATGAAAAACTGTTTTTT. Translation gives CASSLDRTVNEKLFF. The chain carries TRBV5-1 and TRBJ1-4, with D perhaps TRBD1 (6 bases). Trimming shortened V by 0 bases and J by 4 bases, and 10 bases separated the two germline ends. This CDR3 has 15 amino acids. Germline V gives CDR1 SGHRS, CDR2 YFSETQ.

V and J are TRBV28 and TRBJ2-1; the D gene is possibly TRBD2 (6 bases). CDR3 size: 14 residues. Trimming removed 5 bases from V and 4 bases from J, with 12 bases in between. CDR1 is MDHEN and CDR2 is SYDVKM in the germline V gene. The chain's CDR3 is CASSAGLDYNEQFF. The CDR3 nucleotides are TGTGCCAGCAGTGCGGGACTGGATTACAATGAGCAGTTCTTC.

This chain uses TRBV18 with TRBJ2-2; TRBD1 is a possible D gene (5 bases). CDR1 is KGHSH and CDR2 is LQKENI in the germline V gene. The CDR3 contains 14 residues. The germline V and J ends were trimmed by 1 base and 6 bases, with 9 bases remaining between them. DNA for the CDR3: TGTGCCAGCTCACCACGGGGCTTCGCCGGGGAGCTGTTTTTT. This codes for CASSPRGFAGELFF.

This clonotype was observed a handful of times. J is TRBJ2-3 and V is TRBV18; D not certain. The germline V gene encodes CDR1 KGHSH and CDR2 LQKENI. Trimming took 8 bases from V and 0 from J, leaving 12 bases between them. The length of the CDR3 is 14 residues. CDR3 in amino acids: CASLHQTSTDTQYF. The DNA for the CDR3 is TGTGCCAGCCTACATCAGACTAGCACAGATACGCAGTATTTT.

This clonotype was counted between two and nine times. CDR3 sequence reads: CASSYLDRNTEAFF. CDR3 bases: TGTGCCAGCAGTTACCTTGACAGGAACACTGAAGCTTTCTTT. This chain uses TRBV6-5 with TRBJ1-1; maybe TRBD1 (5 bases). From germline, CDR1 is MNHEY and CDR2 SVGAGI. The CDR3 runs to 14 residues. V lost 2 bases to trimming and J lost 1 base, with 8 bases between them.

This clonotype was counted between two and nine times. This chain links TRBV27 with TRBJ2-7; 8 bases agree with TRBD1. V dropped 6 bases and J dropped 3; count of bases not matched to a gene: 10. CDR3 size: 15 residues. Per germline, CDR1 MNHEY and CDR2 SMNVEV (reference sequence). Written as DNA, the CDR3 is TGTGCCAGCAGGGAAGGGACAGGCCGCCTCTACGAGCAGTACTTC. As protein: CASREGTGRLYEQYF.

This clonotype was observed a few times. This chain uses TRBV6-2 or TRBV6-3 with TRBJ2-2; TRBD2 agrees at 8 bases. The CDR3 is 17 residues long. V shed 6 bases, J shed 2 bases, and the junction held 11 bases outside the gene matches. Germline-derived CDR1 and CDR2 are MNHEY and SVGEGT. The CDR3, as DNA: TGTGCCAGCAGCCTATCAACTAGCGGACCAAACACCGGGGAGCTGTTTTTT. Translated: CASSLSTSGPNTGELFF.

Many counts were recorded for this clonotype. The chain has TRBV7-3 and TRBJ1-1; D is perhaps TRBD1 (5 bases). Germline V gene data show CDR1 as SGHTA and CDR2 as FQGTGA. Between the trimmed V and J ends, which lost 4 bases and 4 bases, there was a span of 16 bases. The CDR3 is 15 residues long. CDR3 coding DNA: TGTGCCAGCAGCTCGCATCGGGCGGGGCCCACTGAAGCTTTCTTT. It codes for CASSSHRAGPTEAFF.